The present T cell receptor beta chain was sequenced within a study of read filtering for tumor transcriptome and immune sequencing. On the study more broadly: Revised staging placed fewer than ten patients in R-ISS I, about 15 in II, six or seven in III. After DNase treatment, RNA was made into whole-transcriptome libraries. Per sample, TCR-region reads ranged about 4 to 11 million by IR-seq, about 75 to 1,300 by RNA-seq.

General observations from the study: Single-read clonotypes: about 83% of IR-seq clonotypes (about 3.5% of reads), more than 70% of RNA-seq clonotypes (44.6% of reads).

This clonotype was seen many times. Its antigen is currently unknown. Trimming cost V 4 bases and J 6 bases; bases outside gene matches: 6. CDR1 is LGHDT, CDR2 YNNKEL, per germline (reference sequence). This CDR3 comprises 13 residues. Molecular barcoded adaptors covering alpha/delta and beta/gamma chains were used on approximately 440 ng RNA. From the reads, TCRdb called clonotypes with MiXCR, one entry per CDR3 protein. The repertoire holds about 30,000 distinct CDR3 sequences, with about 18% as singletons. This clonotype originated in a donor at least 40 years old with multiple myeloma. Sample: a population of CD138-negative cells sorted from bone marrow. This chain links TRBV3-1 with TRBJ2-7; the match to TRBD2 covers 7 bases. The CDR3 DNA sequence: TGTGCCAGCAGCCCCTACTCTAGCGGCGAGCAGTACTTC. It yields the protein CASSPYSSGEQYF.